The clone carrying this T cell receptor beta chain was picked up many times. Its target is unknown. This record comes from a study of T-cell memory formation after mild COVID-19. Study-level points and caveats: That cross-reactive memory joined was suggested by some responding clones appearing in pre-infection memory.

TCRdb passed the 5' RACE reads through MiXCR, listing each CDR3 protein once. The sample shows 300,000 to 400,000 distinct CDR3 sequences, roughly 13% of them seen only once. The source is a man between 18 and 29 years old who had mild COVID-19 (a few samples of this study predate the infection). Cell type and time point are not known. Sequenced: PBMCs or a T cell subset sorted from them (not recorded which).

This chain's CDR3 is CASSLEGNSNQPQHF. The CDR3 DNA reads as TGCGCCAGCAGCTTGGAGGGCAATAGCAATCAGCCCCAGCATTTT. The J gene is TRBJ1-5, the V gene TRBV5-1; D is unclear. Germline-derived CDR1 and CDR2 are SGHRS and YFSETQ. Trimming shortened V by 0 bases and J by 0 bases, and 7 bases separated the two germline ends. CDR3 length: 15 residues.